These 20 T cell receptor beta chains share one sample of origin, sequenced in a study of T cells in Graves' hyperthyroidism and ophthalmopathy. TCR beta CDR3 regions were amplified from RNA transcripts. In the first-round RT-PCR of the TCR CDR3, the HTBI primer set was used. Each CDR3 protein gets one entry after TCRdb re-called the multiplex PCR reads with MiXCR. The sample has roughly 56,000 distinct CDR3 sequences, less than 50% seen once. Sequenced sample: blood. All receptors derive from a woman under 40 with Graves' ophthalmopathy.

This clonotype was detected many times. The CDR3 DNA follows: TGCAGTGCTAGAGATACCCGACAGGGGGTCTATGGCTACACCTTC. Encoded protein: CSARDTRQGVYGYTF. The chain is built from TRBV20-1 and TRBJ1-2; 9 positions match TRBD1. Germline assignment: CDR1 DFQATT and CDR2 SNEGSKA (reference sequence). The CDR3 sequence is 15 residues long. With V trimmed by 0 bases and J by 4 bases, 6 bases remained unmatched.

This clonotype was observed at least ten times. This sequence joins TRBV10-1 and TRBJ1-3; D is uncertain. The CDR3 sequence is 17 residues long. CDR1 and CDR2 from the germline V gene are WNHNN and SYGVQD (reference sequence). With 0 bases removed from V and 0 bases from J, the gap between germline ends came to 12 bases. The CDR3 loop reads CASSESTVVLSGNTIYF. CDR3 nucleotide sequence: TGCGCCAGCAGTGAGTCGACTGTGGTCCTCTCTGGAAACACCATATATTTT.

Remarks on this clonotype: It is unclear where the CDR3 begins or ends on the DNA, so no DNA is shown, and the CDR3 is as TCRdb lists it. The rearrangement links TRBV7-8 to TRBJ1-2. The CDR3 is 13 amino acids in total, end residues counted. Germline CDR1 SGHVS, CDR2 FQNEAQ. The CDR3 sequence: CASSLVVGYGNTF.

This chain connects TRBV12-3 or TRBV12-4 to TRBJ2-2, with D perhaps TRBD2 (5 bases). V shed 5 bases and J shed 9 bases, with 10 bases lying between them. The CDR3 is 12 amino acids. CDR3 coding DNA: TGTGCCAGCAGTCAACCGACTAGGGAGCTGTTTTTT. Translated: CASSQPTRELFF.

As concerns this clonotype: A single base separates this from a much larger clone, so it may be a read error. The rearrangement joins TRBV18 to TRBJ1-1, with D uncertain. The germline V gene encodes CDR1 KGHSH and CDR2 LQKENI. Trimming stripped 5 bases from V and 12 bases from J, with 13 bases between. The CDR3 totals 11 residues. The CDR3 region has the DNA TGTGCCAGCTCATCCGAGGTGCTTACTTTCTTT. Amino acid sequence: CASSSEVLTFF.

The genes are TRBV5-5 and TRBJ2-1, with 7 positions matching TRBD2. The CDR3 loop spans 15 amino acids. Per germline, CDR1 SGHKS and CDR2 YYEKEE (reference sequence). With V trimmed by 4 bases and J by 3 bases, 7 bases remained unmatched. Here the CDR3 DNA reads TGTGCCAGCAGCAGAGCTAGCGGCAACTACAATGAGCAGTTCTTC. This sequence encodes CASSRASGNYNEQFF. The full variable domain, completed using reference TRBV5-5 and TRBJ2-1, is DAGVTQSPTHLIKTRGQQVTLRCSPISGHKSVSWYQQVLGQGPQFIFQYYEKEERGRGNFPDRFSARQFPNYSSELNVNALLLGDSALYLCASSRASGNYNEQFFGPGTRLTVL.

The V call is TRBV29-1, the J call TRBJ2-1; D is uncertain. Germline lookup yields CDR1 SQVTM and CDR2 ANQGSEA. V was shortened by 8 bases and J by 1 base, with 9 bases between the two germline ends. This CDR3 is built from 12 residues. CDR3 sequence reads: CSIGRSYNEQFF. CDR3 nucleotides: TGCAGCATTGGACGGTCCTACAATGAGCAGTTCTTC.

The V call is TRBV10-2, the J call TRBJ1-2; D uncertain. The CDR3 spans 18 residues. Trimming stripped 8 bases from V and 6 bases from J, with 31 bases between. Germline CDR1 is WSHSY and CDR2 is SAAADI. The CDR3 DNA is TGCGCCAGCCAAGATCGGACTAGCGGGTTGTGTGTCCCCCATGGCTACACCTTC. This encodes CASQDRTSGLCVPHGYTF.

This chain uses TRBV5-1 with TRBJ1-4, with D possibly matching TRBD1 (5 bases). This CDR3 is built from 18 residues. Deletions cut 2 bases from V and 0 bases from J, with 17 bases between. The germline gives CDR1 SGHRS, CDR2 YFSETQ. In DNA form, the CDR3 reads TGCGCCAGCAGCTTCCGGGACGGCAGGTTAACAACTAATGAAAAACTGTTTTTT. Translation: CASSFRDGRLTTNEKLFF.

This chain's CDR3 is CASSVGEKLFF. Here the CDR3 DNA reads TGTGCCAGCAGCGTGGGTGAAAAACTGTTTTTT. The chain combines TRBV9 with TRBJ1-4; D remains unclear. V lost 2 bases to trimming and J lost 7 bases, with 3 bases between them. Germline CDR1 and CDR2: SGDLS and YYNGEE. This CDR3 is built from 11 residues.

This clonotype was found many times. This rearrangement joins TRBV2 to TRBJ1-4, with D perhaps TRBD1 (5 bases). The CDR3 is 14 residues long. The V gene lost 5 bases and the J gene lost 4 bases, with 11 bases spanning the gap. The germline gives CDR1 SNHLY, CDR2 FYNNEI. The CDR3 DNA sequence: TGTGCCAGCAGTTCGGGACTGGATAATGAAAAACTGTTTTTT. Encoded protein: CASSSGLDNEKLFF. The full variable domain, rest sourced from reference TRBV2 and TRBJ1-4, is EPEVTQTPSHQVTQMGQEVILRCVPISNHLYFYWYRQILGQKVEFLVSFYNNEISEKSEIFDDQFSVERPDGSNFTLKIRSTKLEDSAMYFCASSSGLDNEKLFFGSGTQLSVL.

This chain uses TRBV4-1 with TRBJ1-6; D call uncertain. This CDR3 comprises 12 residues. V lost 4 bases and J 8 bases, leaving 6 bases between the germline ends. CDR1 and CDR2 from the germline V gene are MGHRA and YSYEKL. In DNA form, the CDR3 reads TGCGCCAGCAGCCGCAGCCATTCACCCCTCCACTTT. Encoded protein: CASSRSHSPLHF.

This sequence joins TRBV19 and TRBJ1-5; 10 positions match TRBD1. The V gene end was trimmed by 3 bases and the J gene end by 11 bases; junction bases not matched to a gene: 10. Germline V gives CDR1 LNHDA, CDR2 SQIVND (reference sequence). CDR3 length: 15 amino acids. The CDR3, as DNA: TGTGCCAGTAGTATCGCCGGGACAGGGGTGGAGACCCAGCATTTT. Translation: CASSIAGTGVETQHF.

The rearrangement links TRBV25-1 to TRBJ2-1; 15 positions agree with TRBD2. The V and J ends lost 4 bases and 6 bases, in that order; junction bases with no gene match: 7. The CDR3 spans 17 residues. Germline loops: CDR1 MGHDK, CDR2 SYGVNS. CDR3 sequence reads: CASSGGLAGGKLNEQFF. The CDR3 coding sequence is TGTGCCAGCAGTGGAGGACTAGCGGGAGGGAAGCTCAATGAGCAGTTCTTC.

In its sample, this clonotype was seen many times. The chain recombines TRBV7-9 with TRBJ2-7; no firm D call. The CDR3 is 11 amino acids. Germline assignment: CDR1 SEHNR and CDR2 FQNEAQ (reference sequence). V lost 6 bases to trimming and J lost 4 bases, with 7 bases between them. CDR3 sequence reads: CASSREYEQYF. CDR3 in DNA: TGTGCCAGCAGTCGAGAATACGAGCAGTACTTC.

This clonotype was detected ten times or more. The rearrangement links TRBV4-1 to TRBJ2-3; 10 bases align to TRBD2. With V trimmed by 0 bases and J by 4 bases, 4 bases remained unmatched. CDR1 is MGHRA, CDR2 YSYEKL, per germline. The CDR3 totals 16 residues. DNA of the CDR3: TGCGCCAGCAGCCAAGAAGCGGGAGGGTCGGCAGATACGCAGTATTTT. This encodes CASSQEAGGSADTQYF.

This clonotype was seen many times. The V call is TRBV5-6, the J call TRBJ2-7; either TRBD1 or TRBD2 may supply D (5 bases each). The CDR3 consists of 12 residues. Trimming left V 0 bases short and J 9 bases short, with 10 bases between. In germline, CDR1 is SGHDT, CDR2 YYEEEE. CDR3 sequence reads: CASSLGDVGQYF. CDR3 bases: TGTGCCAGCAGCTTGGGGGACGTCGGGCAGTACTTC.

This clonotype was counted at least ten times. V usage is TRBV20-1 and J usage is TRBJ2-5; D might be TRBD1 (5 bases). The CDR3 length is 15 residues. CDR1 is DFQATT, CDR2 SNEGSKA, per germline (reference sequence). Trimming stripped 1 base from V and 5 bases from J, with 17 bases between. Written as DNA, the CDR3 is TGCAGTGCTAGAGGCCACCAGGGTCCAGGGGAGACCCAGTACTTC. Its translation is CSARGHQGPGETQYF.

CDR3 DNA sequence: TGTGCCAGCAGCTCCGGGGACAGGGCGTACAATGAGCAGTTCTTC. Translated: CASSSGDRAYNEQFF. The chain employs TRBV5-6 and TRBJ2-1; 9 bases agree with TRBD1. J was trimmed by 4 bases and V by 3 bases; bases with no gene match: 5. Germline CDR1 is SGHDT and CDR2 is YYEEEE. The CDR3 is 15 amino acids.

This clonotype has a count of ten or more. The chain joins TRBV20-1 to TRBJ2-1; D gene unclear. This CDR3 region has 14 residues. In germline, CDR1 is DFQATT, CDR2 SNEGSKA (reference sequence). V was pared by 6 bases and J by 0 bases, with 12 bases between. CDR3 residues: CSARRASSYNEQFF. For the CDR3, the DNA is TGCAGTGCAAGAAGGGCCAGCTCCTACAATGAGCAGTTCTTC.